Shown below are 22 T cell receptor beta chains from a single sample sequenced in a study of T cells after somatic rescue of genetic block. TCRdb's table, derived via immunoSEQ multiplex PCR, lists solely in-frame clones and lacks some. The sample holds 70,000 to 95,000 clones, 70% to 90% seen once. What was sequenced was peripheral blood mononuclear cells (PBMCs). These TCRs come from a woman aged 18-29 years.

V and J are TRBV6-6 and TRBJ1-1; 8 nucleotides align to TRBD1. This CDR3 has 14 residues. Per germline, CDR1 MNHNY and CDR2 SVGAGI (reference sequence). The junction had 14 bases not matched to a gene; V was cut back by 6 bases and J by 11 bases. The CDR3 nucleotides are TGTGCCAGCAGCCTAGGACAGGGAGCGGGTCGGGCTTTCTTT. Its protein product is CASSLGQGAGRAFF.

This chain uses TRBV25-1 with TRBJ2-7; D unclear. Trimming took 4 bases from V and 3 from J, leaving 7 bases between them. Germline V gives CDR1 MGHDK, CDR2 SYGVNS. CDR3 length: 12 residues. The CDR3 is CASSVGVYEQYF. CDR3 nucleotides: TGTGCCAGCAGTGTTGGGGTCTACGAGCAGTACTTC.

Here the CDR3 reads CASRALGGPTDTQYF. The CDR3 nucleotides read TGTGCCAGCAGGGCACTGGGGGGGCCAACAGATACGCAGTATTTT. The genes are TRBV2 and TRBJ2-3; possible D gene TRBD2, 7 bases. Trimming cost V 6 bases and J 3 bases, with 16 bases left between them. The germline V gene encodes CDR1 SNHLY and CDR2 FYNNEI. This CDR3 spans 15 amino acids. Based on the CDR3 plus reference TRBV2 and TRBJ2-3, the full variable domain is EPEVTQTPSHQVTQMGQEVILRCVPISNHLYFYWYRQILGQKVEFLVSFYNNEISEKSEIFDDQFSVERPDGSNFTLKIRSTKLEDSAMYFCASRALGGPTDTQYFGPGTRLTVL.

CDR3 bases: TGCGCCAGCAGCTTGGAGGTTGATGGGGCCAACGTCCTGACTTTC. Residues: CASSLEVDGANVLTF. This chain connects TRBV5-1 to TRBJ2-6; unclear D gene. Germline V lookup: CDR1 SGHRS, CDR2 YFSETQ. Trimming left V 0 bases short and J 3 bases short, with 7 bases between. This CDR3 contains 15 residues.

This rearrangement joins TRBV7-9 to TRBJ2-7, with D possibly TRBD2 on 6 matching bases. The CDR3 is 13 amino acids. Trimming cost V 3 bases and J 6 bases, with 12 bases left between them. The germline V gene encodes CDR1 SEHNR and CDR2 FQNEAQ (reference sequence). DNA for the CDR3: TGTGCCAGCAGCTTGGGGCGGGATCGCGAGCAGTACTTC. It translates to CASSLGRDREQYF.

This chain joins TRBV6-6 and TRBJ1-2; 8 nucleotides match TRBD1. The CDR3 has 13 residues. Trimming took 0 bases from V and 7 from J; bases not matched to a gene: 1. Germline V gene data show CDR1 as MNHNY and CDR2 as SVGAGI (reference sequence). CDR3 loop: CASSYSGTGGYTF. The DNA for the CDR3 is TGTGCCAGCAGTTACTCCGGGACAGGTGGCTACACCTTC.

The CDR3 loop is CASSQPASGRAHEQYF. DNA of the CDR3: TGCGCCAGCAGCCAACCCGCTAGCGGGAGGGCCCACGAGCAGTACTTC. This chain connects TRBV4-1 to TRBJ2-7; 12 bases fit TRBD2. The V and J ends lost 2 bases and 5 bases, in that order; junction bases with no gene match: 7. There are 16 residues in the CDR3. Per the germline V gene, CDR1 is MGHRA and CDR2 is YSYEKL.

The V gene is TRBV6-6, the J gene TRBJ2-2; D not certain. The germline gives CDR1 MNHNY, CDR2 SVGAGI (reference sequence). CDR3 length: 13 amino acids. V was pared by 4 bases and J by 0 bases, with 3 bases between. CDR3: CASSSSNTGELFF. The DNA of the CDR3 is TGTGCCAGCAGTTCCTCGAACACCGGGGAGCTGTTTTTT.

This clone was recorded a few times. The CDR3 here is CSVENVGTSSPDTQYF. The CDR3 bases are TGCAGCGTTGAGAATGTAGGGACTAGTAGCCCAGATACGCAGTATTTT. V and J are TRBV29-1 and TRBJ2-3, with 8 bases fitting TRBD2. Germline values: CDR1 SQVTM, CDR2 ANQGSEA. V shed 3 bases, J shed 4 bases, and the junction held 12 bases outside the gene matches. This CDR3 contains 16 residues.

The J gene is TRBJ1-1, the V gene TRBV7-9; no firm D call. V dropped 6 bases and J dropped 2 bases, with 13 bases sitting between them. Germline CDR1 SEHNR, CDR2 FQNEAQ (reference sequence). The CDR3 sequence is 14 residues long. The CDR3 nucleotides are TGTGCCAGCAGGCCCTCTCGAACAAACACTGAAGCTTTCTTT. Translation: CASRPSRTNTEAFF.

The rearrangement joins TRBV7-9 to TRBJ2-2; D may be TRBD1 (5 bases). The CDR3 totals 14 residues. Deletions cut 2 bases from V and 4 bases from J, with 8 bases between. CDR1 is SEHNR and CDR2 is FQNEAQ in the germline V gene (reference sequence). In nucleotides, the CDR3 is TGTGCCAGCAGCTTATTACAGGTCACCGGGGAGCTGTTTTTT. Its translation is CASSLLQVTGELFF.

The CDR3 DNA reads as TGTGCCAGCAGCGCGGGAGTCGGACCCAATGAGCAGTTCTTC. Translating gives CASSAGVGPNEQFF. This chain connects TRBV9 to TRBJ2-1; perhaps TRBD2 as D (6 bases). Germline-derived CDR1 and CDR2 are SGDLS and YYNGEE. V lost 3 bases and J lost 6, with 13 bases in between. The CDR3 is made up of 14 amino acids.

The chain links TRBV4-1 to TRBJ2-1, with 8 bases aligning to TRBD1. Per germline, CDR1 MGHRA and CDR2 YSYEKL. The trim removed 5 bases at V and 12 bases at J, leaving 18 bases unmatched. The CDR3 spans 16 residues. CDR3 amino acids: CASSSQSDRELRRQFF. CDR3 DNA sequence: TGCGCCAGCAGCTCCCAGTCGGACAGGGAATTACGTAGGCAGTTCTTC.

The chain uses TRBV7-2 and TRBJ1-5; D remains ambiguous. The CDR3 has 15 amino acids. CDR1 and CDR2 (germline): SGHTA, FQGNSA. Trimming removed 1 base from V and 6 bases from J, with 13 bases in between. CDR3 DNA: TGTGCCAGCAGCTTAGGCCTTGGGGTCGGTCAGCCCCAGCATTTT. It translates to CASSLGLGVGQPQHF.

The genes are TRBV5-6 and TRBJ2-4; no definite D call. This CDR3 comprises 15 residues. Germline CDR1 is SGHDT and CDR2 is YYEEEE. Trimming pared 2 bases from V and 0 bases from J, leaving 9 bases between. This CDR3 is CASSFTSIAKNIQYF. The CDR3 region has the DNA TGTGCCAGCAGCTTTACGTCCATAGCCAAAAACATTCAGTACTTC.

The chain employs TRBV4-2 and TRBJ2-5; D remains unclear. The CDR3 covers 16 residues. The germline V and J ends were trimmed by 0 bases and 5 bases, with 16 bases remaining between them. The germline gives CDR1 LGHNA, CDR2 YNFKEQ. DNA of the CDR3: TGTGCCAGCAGCCAAGAGCCTCTCACCCTAGGGGAGACCCAGTACTTC. Its translation: CASSQEPLTLGETQYF.

This clone was seen more than once but under ten times. This chain joins TRBV4-2 and TRBJ1-2; D gene ambiguous. CDR3 length: 15 amino acids. CDR1 and CDR2 (germline): LGHNA, YNFKEQ. Trimming took 0 bases from V and 1 from J, leaving 9 bases between them. The CDR3 DNA reads as TGTGCCAGCAGCCAAGATGCCCCTTATAACTATGGCTACACCTTC. It translates to CASSQDAPYNYGYTF.

The chain couples TRBV5-6 to TRBJ1-6; TRBD1 aligns across 8 bases. J lost 6 bases, V lost 2 bases, and 1 base had no gene match. CDR3 size: 14 residues. CDR1 is SGHDT and CDR2 is YYEEEE in the germline V gene. CDR3 in amino acids: CASSFGQGNSPLHF. The CDR3 coding sequence is TGTGCCAGCAGCTTCGGACAGGGTAATTCACCCCTCCACTTT.

CDR3 in DNA: TGTGCCAGCAGCCCGTCGATGACTAGCCCGGTACCGCAGTATTTT. Translation: CASSPSMTSPVPQYF. The chain recombines TRBV7-9 with TRBJ2-3, with TRBD2 matching over 7 bases. The CDR3 is made up of 15 amino acids. The ends lost 5 bases at V and 10 bases at J; junction bases unmatched: 15. Germline CDR1 reads SEHNR; CDR2 reads FQNEAQ (reference sequence).

In this sample, this clone turned up a few times. This sequence joins TRBV27 and TRBJ1-2; TRBD1 agrees at 10 bases. The CDR3 is 13 amino acids. V trimming: 5 bases; J trimming: 7 bases; junction bases outside the gene matches: 4. Germline-derived CDR1 and CDR2 are MNHEY and SMNVEV (reference sequence). CDR3 in amino acids: CASSPRTGGGYTF. CDR3 nucleotides: TGTGCCAGCAGTCCCCGGACAGGGGGTGGCTACACCTTC.

The CDR3 DNA reads as TGTGCCAGCTCACCACTGAGGGAAGGGCAGACCCAGTACTTC. Translating it yields CASSPLREGQTQYF. The chain uses TRBV18 and TRBJ2-5, with D possibly TRBD2 on 5 matching bases. Per germline, CDR1 KGHSH and CDR2 LQKENI. V was clipped by 1 base and J by 6 bases, with 12 bases between them. The CDR3 extends over 14 amino acids.

This sequence joins TRBV7-3 and TRBJ2-7; no reliable D call. CDR1 is SGHTA and CDR2 is FQGTGA in the germline V gene. With 2 bases removed from V and 3 bases from J, the gap between germline ends came to 8 bases. The CDR3 spans 13 residues. The CDR3 loop reads CASSLGPNYEQYF. The CDR3 DNA sequence: TGTGCCAGCAGCTTAGGGCCGAACTACGAGCAGTACTTC.